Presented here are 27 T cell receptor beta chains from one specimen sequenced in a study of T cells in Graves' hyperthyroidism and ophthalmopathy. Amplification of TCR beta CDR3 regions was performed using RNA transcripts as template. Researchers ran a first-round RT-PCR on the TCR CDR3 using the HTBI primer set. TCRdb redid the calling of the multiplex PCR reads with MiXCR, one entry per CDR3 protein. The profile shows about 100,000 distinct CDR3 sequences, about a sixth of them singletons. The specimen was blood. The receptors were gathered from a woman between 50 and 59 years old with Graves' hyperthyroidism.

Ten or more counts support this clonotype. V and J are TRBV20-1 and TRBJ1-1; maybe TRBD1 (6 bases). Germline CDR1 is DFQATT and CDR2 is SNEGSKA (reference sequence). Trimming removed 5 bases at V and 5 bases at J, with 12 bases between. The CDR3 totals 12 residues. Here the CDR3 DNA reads TGCAGTGCTGGGGGCGCAGGGACTGAAGCTTTCTTT. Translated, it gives CSAGGAGTEAFF.

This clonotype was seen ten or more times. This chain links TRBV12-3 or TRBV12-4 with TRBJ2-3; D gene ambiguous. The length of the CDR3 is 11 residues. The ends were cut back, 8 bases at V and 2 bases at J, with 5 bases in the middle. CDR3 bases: TGTGCCAGCTCAGACACAGATACGCAGTATTTT. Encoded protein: CASSDTDTQYF.

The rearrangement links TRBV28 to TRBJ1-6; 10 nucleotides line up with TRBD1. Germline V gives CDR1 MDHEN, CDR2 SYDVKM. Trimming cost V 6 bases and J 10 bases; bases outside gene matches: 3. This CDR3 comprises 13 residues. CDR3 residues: CASSRDRGSPLHF. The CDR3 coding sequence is TGTGCCAGCAGCCGGGACAGGGGATCACCCCTCCACTTT.

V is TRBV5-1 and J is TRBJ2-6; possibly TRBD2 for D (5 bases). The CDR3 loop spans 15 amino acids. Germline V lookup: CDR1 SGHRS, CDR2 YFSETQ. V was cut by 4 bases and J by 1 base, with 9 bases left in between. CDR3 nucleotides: TGCGCCAGCAGCGAGGGATGGTCTGGGGCCAACGTCCTGACTTTC. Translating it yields CASSEGWSGANVLTF.

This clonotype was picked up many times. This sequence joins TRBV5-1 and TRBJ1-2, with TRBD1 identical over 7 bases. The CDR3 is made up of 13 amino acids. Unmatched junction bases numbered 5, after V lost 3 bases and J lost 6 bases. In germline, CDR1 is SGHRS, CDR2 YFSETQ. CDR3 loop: CASSSGQQHGYTF. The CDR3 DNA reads TGCGCCAGCAGCTCGGGACAGCAGCATGGCTACACCTTC.

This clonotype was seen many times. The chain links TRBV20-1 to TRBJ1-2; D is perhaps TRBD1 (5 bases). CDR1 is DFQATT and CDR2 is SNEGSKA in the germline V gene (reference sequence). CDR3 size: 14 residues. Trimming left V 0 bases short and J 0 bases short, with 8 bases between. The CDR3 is CSARDPGPNYGYTF. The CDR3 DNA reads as TGCAGTGCTAGAGATCCAGGGCCTAACTATGGCTACACCTTC.

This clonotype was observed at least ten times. Here the CDR3 reads CASSRGTGSDIQYF. Written as DNA, the CDR3 is TGTGCCAGCTCTCGAGGGACAGGGTCCGACATTCAGTACTTC. The V gene is TRBV18, the J gene TRBJ2-4; the match to TRBD1 covers 9 bases. CDR3 length: 14 amino acids. Germline trimming cut 6 bases from V and 8 bases from J; bases unmatched to any gene: 8. Germline-derived CDR1 and CDR2 are KGHSH and LQKENI.

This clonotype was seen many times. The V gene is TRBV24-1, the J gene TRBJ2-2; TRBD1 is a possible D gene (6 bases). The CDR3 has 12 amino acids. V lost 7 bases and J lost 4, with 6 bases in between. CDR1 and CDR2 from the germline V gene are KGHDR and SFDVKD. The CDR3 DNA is TGTGCCACCAGCAGGGGCACCGGGGAGCTGTTTTTT. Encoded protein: CATSRGTGELFF.

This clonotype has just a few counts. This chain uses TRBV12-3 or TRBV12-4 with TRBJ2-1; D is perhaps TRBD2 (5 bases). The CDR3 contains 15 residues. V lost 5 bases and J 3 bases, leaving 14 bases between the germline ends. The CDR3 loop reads CASSRRGLIYNEQFF. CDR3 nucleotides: TGTGCCAGCAGTCGACGTGGACTGATCTACAATGAGCAGTTCTTC.

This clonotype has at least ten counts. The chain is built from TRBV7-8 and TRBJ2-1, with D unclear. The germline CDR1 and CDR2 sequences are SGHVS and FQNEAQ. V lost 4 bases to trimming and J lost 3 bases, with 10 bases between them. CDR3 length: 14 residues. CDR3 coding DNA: TGTGCCAGCAGCTCCGGCGTTCTCTACAATGAGCAGTTCTTC. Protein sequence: CASSSGVLYNEQFF. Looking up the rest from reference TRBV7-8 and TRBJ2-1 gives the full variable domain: GAGVSQSPRYKVAKRGQDVALRCDPISGHVSLFWYQQALGQGPEFLTYFQNEAQLDKSGLPSDRFFAERPEGSVSTLKIQRTQQEDSAVYLCASSSGVLYNEQFFGPGTRLTVL.

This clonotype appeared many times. CDR3 in DNA: TGCAGTGCTAGCGACTATGGCTACACCTTC. This encodes CSASDYGYTF. The chain couples TRBV20-1 to TRBJ1-2; D unclear. V lost 3 bases and J 3 bases, leaving 2 bases between the germline ends. This CDR3 is built from 10 residues. Germline-derived CDR1 and CDR2 are DFQATT and SNEGSKA (reference sequence).

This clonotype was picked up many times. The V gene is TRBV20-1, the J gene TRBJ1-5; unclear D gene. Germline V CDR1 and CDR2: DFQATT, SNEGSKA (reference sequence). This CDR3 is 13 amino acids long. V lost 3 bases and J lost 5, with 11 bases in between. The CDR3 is CSASLGGDQPQHF. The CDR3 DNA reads TGCAGTGCTAGTCTCGGTGGGGATCAGCCCCAGCATTTT.

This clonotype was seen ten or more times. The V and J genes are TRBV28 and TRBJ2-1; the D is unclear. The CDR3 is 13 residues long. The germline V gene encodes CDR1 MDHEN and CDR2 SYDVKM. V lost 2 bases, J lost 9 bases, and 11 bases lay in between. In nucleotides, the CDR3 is TGTGCCAGCAGTTTACCCTTCCCGGGTGAGCAGTTCTTC. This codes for CASSLPFPGEQFF.

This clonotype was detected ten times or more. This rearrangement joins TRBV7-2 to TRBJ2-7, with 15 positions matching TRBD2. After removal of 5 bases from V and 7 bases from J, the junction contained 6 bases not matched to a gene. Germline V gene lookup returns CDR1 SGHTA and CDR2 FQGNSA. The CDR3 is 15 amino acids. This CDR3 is CASSMGTSGRIEQYV. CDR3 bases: TGTGCCAGCAGCATGGGGACTAGCGGGAGGATAGAGCAGTACGTC.

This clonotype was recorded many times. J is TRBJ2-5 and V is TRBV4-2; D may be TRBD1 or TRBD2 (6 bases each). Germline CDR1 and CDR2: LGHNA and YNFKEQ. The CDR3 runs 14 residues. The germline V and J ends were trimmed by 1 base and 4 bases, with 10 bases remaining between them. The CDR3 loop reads CASSQGGAGETQYF. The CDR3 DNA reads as TGTGCCAGCAGCCAAGGGGGGGCCGGAGAGACCCAGTACTTC.

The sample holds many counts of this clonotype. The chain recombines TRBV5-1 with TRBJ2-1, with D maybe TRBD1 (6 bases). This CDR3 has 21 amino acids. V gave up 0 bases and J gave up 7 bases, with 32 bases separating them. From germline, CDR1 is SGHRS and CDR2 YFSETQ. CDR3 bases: TGCGCCAGCAGCTTGGCCCGGGCGAGGTTGGGGGCTTGGGTAGAACGGAATGAGCAGTTCTTC. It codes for CASSLARARLGAWVERNEQFF.

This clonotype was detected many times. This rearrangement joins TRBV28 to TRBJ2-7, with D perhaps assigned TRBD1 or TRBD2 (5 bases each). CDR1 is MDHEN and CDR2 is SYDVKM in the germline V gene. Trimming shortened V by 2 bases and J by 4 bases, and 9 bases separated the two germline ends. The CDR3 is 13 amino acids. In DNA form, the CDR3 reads TGTGCCAGCAGTTTAACTAGACAGTACGAGCAGTACTTC. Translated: CASSLTRQYEQYF.

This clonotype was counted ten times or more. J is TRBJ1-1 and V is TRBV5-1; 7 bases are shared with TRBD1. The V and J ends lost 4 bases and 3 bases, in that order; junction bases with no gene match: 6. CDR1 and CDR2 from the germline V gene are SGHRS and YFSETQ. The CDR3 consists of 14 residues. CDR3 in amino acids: CASSVLDRDTEAFF. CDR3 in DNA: TGCGCCAGCAGCGTATTAGACAGGGACACTGAAGCTTTCTTT.

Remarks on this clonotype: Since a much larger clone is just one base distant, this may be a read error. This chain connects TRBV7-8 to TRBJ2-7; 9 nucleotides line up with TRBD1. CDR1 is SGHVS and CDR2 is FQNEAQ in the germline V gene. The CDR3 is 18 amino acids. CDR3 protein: CASNLALVPRDRDGEQYF. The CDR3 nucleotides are TGTGCCAGCAACTTAGCTTTAGTGCCCCGGGACAGGGATGGCGAGCAGTACTTC.

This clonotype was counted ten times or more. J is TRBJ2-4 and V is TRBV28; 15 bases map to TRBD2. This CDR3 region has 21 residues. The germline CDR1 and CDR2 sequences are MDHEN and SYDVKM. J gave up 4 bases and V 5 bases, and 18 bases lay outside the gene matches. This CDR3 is CASSPLRPGLAGGDGKNIQYF. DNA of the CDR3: TGTGCCAGCAGTCCCTTAAGACCGGGACTAGCGGGAGGAGATGGGAAAAACATTCAGTACTTC.

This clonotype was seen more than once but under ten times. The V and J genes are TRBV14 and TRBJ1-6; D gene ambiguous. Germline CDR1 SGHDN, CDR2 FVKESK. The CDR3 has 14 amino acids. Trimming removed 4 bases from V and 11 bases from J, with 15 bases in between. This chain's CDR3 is CASSPGVARPPLHF. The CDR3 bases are TGTGCCAGCAGCCCGGGAGTGGCCAGACCACCCCTCCACTTT.

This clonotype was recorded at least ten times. This CDR3 reads CASSFGATAIDEQFF. DNA for the CDR3: TGTGCCAGCAGTTTTGGGGCCACTGCGATCGATGAGCAGTTCTTC. The chain employs TRBV27 and TRBJ2-1; D is perhaps TRBD1 (5 bases). Per germline, CDR1 MNHEY and CDR2 SMNVEV (reference sequence). With 3 bases removed from V and 8 bases from J, the gap between germline ends came to 17 bases. CDR3 length equals 15 residues.

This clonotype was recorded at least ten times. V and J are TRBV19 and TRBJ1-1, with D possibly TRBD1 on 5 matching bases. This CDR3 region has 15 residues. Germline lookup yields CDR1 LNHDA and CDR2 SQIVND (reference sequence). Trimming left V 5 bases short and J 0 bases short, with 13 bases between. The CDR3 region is CASSPFGTLNTEAFF. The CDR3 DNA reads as TGTGCCAGTAGTCCCTTCGGGACTCTGAACACTGAAGCTTTCTTT.

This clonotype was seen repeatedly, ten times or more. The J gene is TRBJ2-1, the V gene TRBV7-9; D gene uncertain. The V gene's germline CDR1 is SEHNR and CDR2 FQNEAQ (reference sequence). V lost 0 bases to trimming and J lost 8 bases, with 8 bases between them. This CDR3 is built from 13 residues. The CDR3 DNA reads TGTGCCAGCAGCTTAGCGCCGTCAGATGAGCAGTTCTTC. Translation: CASSLAPSDEQFF.

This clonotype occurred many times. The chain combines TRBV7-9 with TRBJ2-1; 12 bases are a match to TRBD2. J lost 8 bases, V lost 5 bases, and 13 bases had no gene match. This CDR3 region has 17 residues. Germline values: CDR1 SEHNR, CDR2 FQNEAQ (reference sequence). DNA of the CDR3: TGTGCCAGCAGCCGGACTAGCGGGACTGGGCTTATGGATGAGCAGTTCTTC. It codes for CASSRTSGTGLMDEQFF.

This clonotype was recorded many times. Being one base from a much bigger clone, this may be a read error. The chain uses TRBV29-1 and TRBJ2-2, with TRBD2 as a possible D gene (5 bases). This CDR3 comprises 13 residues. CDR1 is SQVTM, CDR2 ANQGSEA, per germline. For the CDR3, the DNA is TGCAGCTTTGCCCAGGCGAACACCGGGGAGCCGTTTTTT. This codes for CSFAQANTGEPFF.

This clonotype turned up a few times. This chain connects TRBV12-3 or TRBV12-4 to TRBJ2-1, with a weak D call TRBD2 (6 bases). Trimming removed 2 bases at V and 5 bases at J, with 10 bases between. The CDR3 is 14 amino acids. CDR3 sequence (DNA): TGTGCCAGCAGTTTATTCCGGGGGAACAATGAGCAGTTCTTC. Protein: CASSLFRGNNEQFF.